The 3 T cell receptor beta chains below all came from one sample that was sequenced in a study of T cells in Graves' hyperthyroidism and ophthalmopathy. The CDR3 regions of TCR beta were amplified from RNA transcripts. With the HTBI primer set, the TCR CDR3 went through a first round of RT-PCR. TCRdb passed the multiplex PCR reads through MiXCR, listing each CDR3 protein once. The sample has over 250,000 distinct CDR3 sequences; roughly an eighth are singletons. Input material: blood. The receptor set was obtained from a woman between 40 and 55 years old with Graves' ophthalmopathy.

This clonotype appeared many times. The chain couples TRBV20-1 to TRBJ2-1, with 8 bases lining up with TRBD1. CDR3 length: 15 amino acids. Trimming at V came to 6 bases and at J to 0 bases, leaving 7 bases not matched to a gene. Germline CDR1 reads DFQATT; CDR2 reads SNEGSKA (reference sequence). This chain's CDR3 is CSATGTGVSYNEQFF. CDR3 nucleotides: TGCAGTGCAACCGGGACAGGAGTCTCCTACAATGAGCAGTTCTTC.

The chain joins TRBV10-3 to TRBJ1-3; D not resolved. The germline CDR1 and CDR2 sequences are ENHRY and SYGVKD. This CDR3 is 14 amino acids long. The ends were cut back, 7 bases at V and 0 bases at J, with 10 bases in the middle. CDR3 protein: CAITGSLSGNTIYF. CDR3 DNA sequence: TGTGCCATCACCGGCAGCCTCTCTGGAAACACCATATATTTT.

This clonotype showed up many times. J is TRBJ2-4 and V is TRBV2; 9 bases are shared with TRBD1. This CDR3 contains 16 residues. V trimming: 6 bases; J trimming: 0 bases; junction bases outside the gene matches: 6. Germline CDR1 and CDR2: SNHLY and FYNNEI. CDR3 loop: CASSPGTGLAKNIQYF. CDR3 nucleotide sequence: TGTGCCAGCAGCCCCGGGACAGGGTTAGCCAAAAACATTCAGTACTTC.